Shown below are 16 T cell receptor beta chains from a single sample sequenced in a study of shared clonotypes between healthy human individuals. The repertoire was sequenced with immunoSEQ multiplex PCR; TCRdb's copy has only in-frame clones and lacks some. The data show 2,500,000 or so clones, just over 90% seen once. Sequences were obtained from naive CD4+ T cells sorted from blood. As for subset: CD45RA+ positively selected. Receptors were obtained from a man aged 18 to 30 in good health.

The chain is built from TRBV30 and TRBJ2-5; 9 nucleotides align to TRBD1. The CDR3 sequence is 15 residues long. Germline V gene sequence: CDR1 GTSNPN, CDR2 SVGIG (reference sequence). V shed 5 bases and J 3 bases; nucleotides not matched to a gene: 10. The CDR3 spells CAWGFIWDREETQYF. The CDR3 coding sequence is TGTGCCTGGGGGTTTATTTGGGACAGGGAAGAGACCCAGTACTTC.

The chain recombines TRBV19 with TRBJ2-3, with D tentatively TRBD2 (5 bases). This CDR3 is built from 15 residues. The ends were cut back, 3 bases at V and 0 bases at J, with 10 bases in the middle. Germline CDR1 reads LNHDA; CDR2 reads SQIVND (reference sequence). The CDR3 DNA reads as TGTGCCAGTAGTATTGGCGGGTTAAGCACAGATACGCAGTATTTT. This codes for CASSIGGLSTDTQYF.

V is TRBV13 and J is TRBJ2-7; D may be TRBD1 (6 bases). From germline, CDR1 is PRHDT and CDR2 FYEKMQ (reference sequence). V was pared by 2 bases and J by 3 bases, with 11 bases between. This CDR3 has 14 amino acids. This CDR3 is CASSLKQGNYEQYF. As DNA, the CDR3 is TGTGCCAGCAGCTTAAAACAGGGAAACTACGAGCAGTACTTC. The full variable domain, completed using reference TRBV13 and TRBJ2-7, is AAGVIQSPRHLIKEKRETATLKCYPIPRHDTVYWYQQGPGQDPQFLISFYEKMQSDKGSIPDRFSAQQFSDYHSELNMSSLELGDSALYFCASSLKQGNYEQYFGPGTRLTVT.

The chain uses TRBV28 and TRBJ2-3, with 13 positions matching TRBD2. The V gene end was trimmed by 8 bases and the J gene end by 0 bases; junction bases not matched to a gene: 8. Germline CDR1 is MDHEN and CDR2 is SYDVKM. This CDR3 region has 17 residues. The CDR3 bases are TGTGCCAGCGCTCTTTCGGGACTAGCGGGAAGCACAGATACGCAGTATTTT. Amino acid sequence: CASALSGLAGSTDTQYF. Looking up the rest from reference TRBV28 and TRBJ2-3 gives the full variable domain: DVKVTQSSRYLVKRTGEKVFLECVQDMDHENMFWYRQDPGLGLRLIYFSYDVKMKEKGDIPEGYSVSREKKERFSLILESASTNQTSMYLCASALSGLAGSTDTQYFGPGTRLTVL.

About this clone: Additional DNA sequences in this sample encode the identical CDR3. This sequence joins TRBV18 and TRBJ1-2; D may be TRBD1 (6 bases). Trimming took off 3 bases at V and 6 bases at J, with 11 bases between the two ends. CDR3 length: 13 amino acids. Germline V gives CDR1 KGHSH, CDR2 LQKENI. Here the CDR3 DNA reads TGTGCCAGCTCACCGCGGACAGACGATGGCTACACCTTC. Its protein product is CASSPRTDDGYTF.

This chain joins TRBV7-2 and TRBJ2-3; 9 positions match TRBD1. The length of the CDR3 is 15 residues. Losses at the gene ends were 5 bases for V and 3 bases for J; bases not matched to a gene: 6. CDR1 is SGHTA, CDR2 FQGNSA, per germline. The DNA of the CDR3 is TGTGCCAGCAGCAAGACAGGGGGGTGGACAGATACGCAGTATTTT. Translation: CASSKTGGWTDTQYF.

This chain connects TRBV5-1 to TRBJ1-6; D perhaps matches TRBD1 (6 bases). CDR3 length: 16 amino acids. Germline V gene sequence: CDR1 SGHRS, CDR2 YFSETQ. The V end lost 4 bases, the J end lost 7 bases, and 18 bases lay between the germline ends. The CDR3 DNA is TGCGCCAGCAGCCCGGCTGACAGGTTGATCAATTCACCCCTCCACTTT. This sequence encodes CASSPADRLINSPLHF.

The chain couples TRBV29-1 to TRBJ1-1; D is ambiguous. CDR1 is SQVTM and CDR2 is ANQGSEA in the germline V gene. The CDR3 extends over 13 amino acids. The ends were cut back, 5 bases at V and 1 base at J, with 11 bases in the middle. For the CDR3, the DNA is TGCAGCGTTACCAGGTGGGGGAACACTGAAGCTTTCTTT. It specifies CSVTRWGNTEAFF.

This clone was seen a handful of times. Other DNA sequences in this specimen translate into the identical CDR3. The genes are TRBV5-1 and TRBJ2-5, with D possibly being TRBD1 or TRBD2 (5 bases each). The CDR3 covers 13 residues. CDR1 is SGHRS and CDR2 is YFSETQ in the germline V gene. With 0 bases removed from V and 2 bases from J, the gap between germline ends came to 5 bases. The CDR3 reads CASSLGGQETQYF. CDR3 DNA sequence: TGCGCCAGCAGCTTGGGGGGGCAAGAGACCCAGTACTTC.

This clone appeared once. The chain employs TRBV30 and TRBJ2-1; perhaps TRBD1 as D (6 bases). The CDR3 is 20 residues long. The V and J ends lost 6 bases and 1 base respectively, with 31 bases between them. The germline gives CDR1 GTSNPN, CDR2 SVGIG (reference sequence). The chain's CDR3 is CACRDTYSLPMKGSYNEQFF. In DNA, the CDR3 is TGTGCCTGCAGGGACACCTACTCGCTCCCTATGAAGGGTTCCTACAATGAGCAGTTCTTC.

The V call is TRBV19, the J call TRBJ2-7; 8 nucleotides match TRBD1. Germline-derived CDR1 and CDR2 are LNHDA and SQIVND (reference sequence). The CDR3 is 15 amino acids. V gave up 5 bases and J gave up 3 bases; unmatched junction bases: 9. The CDR3 DNA reads as TGTGCCAGTAGTGTCTCCGGGACAGGAGTCTACGAGCAGTACTTC. Its translation is CASSVSGTGVYEQYF.

This clone was recorded only once. The rearrangement uses TRBV9 and TRBJ2-2; D may be TRBD1 or TRBD2 (6 bases each). This CDR3 region has 15 residues. Germline assignment: CDR1 SGDLS and CDR2 YYNGEE. The V end lost 0 bases, the J end lost 6 bases, and 12 bases lay between the germline ends. The CDR3 spells CASSVGLEGAGELFF. In nucleotides, the CDR3 is TGTGCCAGCAGCGTAGGACTAGAGGGGGCCGGGGAGCTGTTTTTT.

V and J are TRBV5-1 and TRBJ2-5; D uncertain. The germline gives CDR1 SGHRS, CDR2 YFSETQ. The CDR3 runs to 12 residues. Trimming cost V 2 bases and J 7 bases, with 9 bases left between them. CDR3 nucleotides: TGCGCCAGCAGCTTTCTCGACCGGACCCAGTACTTC. It codes for CASSFLDRTQYF.

This chain joins TRBV6-1 and TRBJ2-1; D may be TRBD2 (6 bases). V gave up 1 base and J gave up 2 bases, with 15 bases separating them. This CDR3 spans 17 amino acids. Germline CDR1 MNHNS, CDR2 SASEGT. The CDR3 spells CASSEVTGQRAYNEQFF. The CDR3 DNA follows: TGTGCCAGCAGTGAAGTTACGGGGCAGCGGGCCTACAATGAGCAGTTCTTC.

V usage is TRBV28 and J usage is TRBJ1-2, with D maybe TRBD1 (6 bases). The CDR3 runs to 14 residues. The V end lost 5 bases, the J end lost 8 bases, and 18 bases lay between the germline ends. Germline V gives CDR1 MDHEN, CDR2 SYDVKM. The CDR3 bases are TGTGCCAGCAGTCAGGACAGTCCTAGGAGGGGCTACACCTTC. Protein sequence: CASSQDSPRRGYTF.

The chain couples TRBV18 to TRBJ2-1; the D gene is possibly TRBD2 (6 bases). Trimming took off 4 bases at V and 7 bases at J, with 8 bases between the two ends. The CDR3 has 12 residues. CDR1 is KGHSH and CDR2 is LQKENI in the germline V gene. The CDR3 nucleotides read TGTGCCAGCTCACAGGGGAGGAATGAGCAGTTCTTC. It translates to CASSQGRNEQFF.